This entry features one TCR beta chain sequence. Germline loops: CDR1 SEHNR, CDR2 FQNEAQ (reference sequence). The CDR3 has 16 residues. Trimming at V came to 1 base and at J to 8 bases, leaving 13 bases not matched to a gene. This sample is part of a study of OX40 agonist ivuxolimab in advanced cancers. Clones were read by immunoSEQ multiplex PCR, and TCRdb kept only the in-frame ones, dropping some. The table records about 60,000 clones, roughly 89% of them present only once. The sample here was CD4+ or CD8+ T cells sorted from blood, taken in a trial of the OX40 agonist ivuxolimab. The source of this sequence is an adult with an advanced solid tumor such as melanoma, head and neck, liver or kidney cancer. V usage is TRBV7-9 and J usage is TRBJ1-2; 7 bases are a match to TRBD1. The CDR3 spells CASSLVGTENSRGYTF. The CDR3 nucleotides are TGTGCCAGCAGCTTAGTCGGGACAGAAAACTCTCGCGGCTACACCTTC.